The 23 T cell receptor beta chains below all came from one sample that was sequenced in a study of blood T cell repertoires in COVID-19. The repertoire was sequenced with immunoSEQ multiplex PCR; TCRdb's copy has only in-frame clones and lacks some. Among about 260,000 clones listed, around 88% were seen once. Specimen: PBMCs or T cells enriched from blood (not recorded which). The receptors originated from a woman aged 50 to 60 who had recovered from COVID-19.

The chain links TRBV7-8 to TRBJ1-5; possibly TRBD1 for D (6 bases). The CDR3 consists of 18 residues. The V end was cut by 5 bases, the J end by 0 bases, with 20 bases between. Germline values: CDR1 SGHVS, CDR2 FQNEAQ. The CDR3 DNA is TGTGCCAGCAGCCGACAAAGGGCAGGGGAAAATAGCAATCAGCCCCAGCATTTT. It specifies CASSRQRAGENSNQPQHF.

This sequence joins TRBV6-2 or TRBV6-3 and TRBJ2-7; 9 bases are a match to TRBD2. V shed 6 bases and J 2 bases; nucleotides not matched to a gene: 8. CDR3 length: 15 residues. CDR1 and CDR2 from the germline V gene are MNHEY and SVGEGT. CDR3 DNA: TGTGCCAGCAGCCTCGTGACTAGCGGTCCCTACGAGCAGTACTTC. This sequence encodes CASSLVTSGPYEQYF.

V and J are TRBV3-1 (or the pseudogene TRBV3-2) and TRBJ1-1, with D possibly matching TRBD1 (5 bases). This CDR3 spans 13 amino acids. CDR1 and CDR2 (germline): LGHDT, YNNKEL (reference sequence). Trimming removed 1 base at V and 9 bases at J, with 12 bases between. The DNA of the CDR3 is TGTGCCAGCAGCCAAGCGGGCGGGACTAAAGCTTTCTTT. Translated, it gives CASSQAGGTKAFF.

V and J are TRBV5-1 and TRBJ1-1; 10 positions match TRBD1. Trimming removed 4 bases from V and 4 bases from J; junction bases left unmatched: 7. Germline CDR1 is SGHRS and CDR2 is YFSETQ. The CDR3 loop spans 15 amino acids. CDR3 sequence reads: CASSGDRGLITEAFF. The CDR3 nucleotides read TGCGCCAGCAGCGGGGACAGGGGATTGATCACTGAAGCTTTCTTT.

V gene TRBV28 combines with J gene TRBJ2-1; TRBD2 aligns across 11 bases. V was pared by 5 bases and J by 1 base, with 7 bases of the junction left unmatched. Germline V gene sequence: CDR1 MDHEN, CDR2 SYDVKM. This CDR3 has 17 residues. CDR3 protein: CASSTLAGGGSYNEQFF. Written as DNA, the CDR3 is TGTGCCAGCAGTACGTTAGCGGGAGGGGGGTCCTACAATGAGCAGTTCTTC.

The chain joins TRBV13 to TRBJ1-2, with TRBD1 matching 9 bases. The length of the CDR3 is 14 residues. The V segment lost 6 bases and the J segment 4 bases; nucleotides outside the gene matches: 6. Germline loops: CDR1 PRHDT, CDR2 FYEKMQ (reference sequence). The CDR3 loop is CASSSGTGLYGYTF. CDR3 DNA sequence: TGTGCCAGCAGTTCCGGGACAGGGCTCTATGGCTACACCTTC.

The chain carries TRBV6-1 and TRBJ1-6; 7 positions agree with TRBD1. After removal of 0 bases from V and 9 bases from J, the junction contained 5 bases not matched to a gene. CDR1 is MNHNS and CDR2 is SASEGT in the germline V gene. The CDR3 has 15 amino acids. The CDR3 bases are TGTGCCAGCAGTGAAGCAGGGACAGTTACTTCACCCCTCCACTTT. This encodes CASSEAGTVTSPLHF.

The rearrangement joins TRBV11-2 to TRBJ1-5, with a tentative D call TRBD1 (5 bases). This CDR3 region has 13 residues. V was shortened by 3 bases and J by 5 bases, with 8 bases between the two germline ends. In germline, CDR1 is SGHAT, CDR2 FQNNGV. The CDR3 DNA sequence: TGTGCCAGCAGCTTCGGGGGGGATCAGCCCCAGCATTTT. As protein: CASSFGGDQPQHF.

The chain uses TRBV4-1 and TRBJ1-4; a weak D match, TRBD1 (5 bases). Trimming removed 0 bases at V and 8 bases at J, with 10 bases between. This CDR3 contains 14 residues. The germline gives CDR1 MGHRA, CDR2 YSYEKL. In DNA, the CDR3 is TGCGCCAGCAGCCAAGAAAGGGGTGGGGAAAAACTGTTTTTT. Its translation: CASSQERGGEKLFF.

The genes are TRBV19 and TRBJ2-7; 7 bases match TRBD1. From germline, CDR1 is LNHDA and CDR2 SQIVND (reference sequence). V was pared by 2 bases and J by 4 bases, with 5 bases of the junction left unmatched. The CDR3 sequence is 14 residues long. CDR3 protein: CASSINRGRYEQYF. The CDR3 nucleotides are TGTGCCAGTAGTATAAACAGGGGAAGGTACGAGCAGTACTTC. Variable domain in full (rest from reference TRBV19 and TRBJ2-7): DGGITQSPKYLFRKEGQNVTLSCEQNLNHDAMYWYRQDPGQGLRLIYYSQIVNDFQKGDIAEGYSVSREKKESFPLTVTSAQKNPTAFYLCASSINRGRYEQYFGPGTRLTVT.

V is TRBV9 and J is TRBJ1-2, with TRBD1 as a possible D gene (6 bases). Deletions cut 4 bases from V and 4 bases from J, with 14 bases between. This CDR3 contains 14 residues. Germline assignment: CDR1 SGDLS and CDR2 YYNGEE. CDR3 sequence reads: CASSKQGSIYGYTF. The DNA for the CDR3 is TGTGCCAGCAGCAAACAGGGTTCCATCTATGGCTACACCTTC.

V is TRBV7-2 and J is TRBJ1-5; the match to TRBD1 covers 11 bases. The CDR3 contains 14 residues. Germline lookup yields CDR1 SGHTA and CDR2 FQGNSA. Losses at the gene ends were 5 bases for V and 7 bases for J; bases not matched to a gene: 4. The chain's CDR3 is CASSPDRGLQPQHF. DNA for the CDR3: TGTGCCAGCAGCCCGGACAGGGGGCTACAGCCCCAGCATTTT.

The chain recombines TRBV7-9 with TRBJ2-7; 7 nucleotides match TRBD1. This CDR3 is 15 amino acids long. V shed 1 base, J shed 2 bases, and the junction held 5 bases outside the gene matches. CDR1 SEHNR and CDR2 FQNEAQ come from the germline V gene (reference sequence). CDR3 DNA sequence: TGTGCCAGCAGCTTAGGGGGACAGCTGGCCTACGAGCAGTACTTC. It codes for CASSLGGQLAYEQYF.

V is TRBV25-1 and J is TRBJ2-1, with TRBD2 matching over 9 bases. This CDR3 is 15 amino acids long. Germline trimming cut 10 bases from V and 8 bases from J; bases unmatched to any gene: 15. Per the germline V gene, CDR1 is MGHDK and CDR2 is SYGVNS. CDR3 region: CATEPTGGGAYEQFF. DNA for the CDR3: TGTGCCACCGAGCCCACTGGCGGGGGGGCCTATGAGCAGTTCTTC.

This chain uses TRBV7-6 with TRBJ2-2, with D possibly TRBD1 on 5 matching bases. CDR1 is SGHVS and CDR2 is FNYEAQ in the germline V gene. V dropped 5 bases and J dropped 0 bases, with 7 bases sitting between them. The CDR3 spans 14 residues. The CDR3 DNA follows: TGTGCCAGCAGCCCGGACACGAACACCGGGGAGCTGTTTTTT. It yields the protein CASSPDTNTGELFF. Full variable domain (rest looked up from reference TRBV7-6 and TRBJ2-2): GAGVSQSPRYKVTKRGQDVALRCDPISGHVSLYWYRQALGQGPEFLTYFNYEAQQDKSGLPNDRFSAERPEGSISTLTIQRTEQRDSAMYRCASSPDTNTGELFFGEGSRLTVL.

The genes are TRBV7-3 and TRBJ2-7; tentative D call: TRBD2 (5 bases). Between the trimmed V and J ends, which lost 5 bases and 7 bases, there was a span of 21 bases. The CDR3 is made up of 15 amino acids. CDR1 is SGHTA and CDR2 is FQGTGA in the germline V gene. As DNA, the CDR3 is TGTGCCAGCAGCGCCTCTGCGGGCCACGCCGGAGAGCAGTACTTC. It codes for CASSASAGHAGEQYF.

This chain joins TRBV6-5 and TRBJ2-5, with 7 bases matching TRBD2. Germline loops: CDR1 MNHEY, CDR2 SVGAGI. This CDR3 is built from 14 residues. Germline trimming cut 2 bases from V and 13 bases from J; bases unmatched to any gene: 13. CDR3 DNA: TGTGCCAGCAGTTACGGGAGACTAGCTGGTAGGCCGTACTTC. It specifies CASSYGRLAGRPYF.

V usage is TRBV11-3 and J usage is TRBJ2-3, with 10 bases that match TRBD1. CDR3 length: 16 amino acids. V shed 5 bases, J shed 4 bases, and the junction held 9 bases outside the gene matches. CDR1 is SGHNT, CDR2 YENEEA, per germline. CDR3 in DNA: TGTGCCAGCAGCAGACAGGGGGCGAGTTCCGCAGATACGCAGTATTTT. Its protein is CASSRQGASSADTQYF.

V and J are TRBV7-3 and TRBJ2-1, with D perhaps TRBD2 (5 bases). Germline-derived CDR1 and CDR2 are SGHTA and FQGTGA. The CDR3 sequence is 14 residues long. V gave up 1 base and J gave up 9 bases, with 13 bases separating them. The CDR3 DNA sequence: TGTGCCAGCAGCTTAATGTCCCCACGGGGTGAGCAGTTCTTC. Amino acids: CASSLMSPRGEQFF. The entire variable domain, with the rest obtained from reference TRBV7-3 and TRBJ2-1, is as follows: GAGVSQTPSNKVTEKGKYVELRCDPISGHTALYWYRQSLGQGPEFLIYFQGTGAADDSGLPNDRFFAVRPEGSVSTLKIQRTERGDSAVYLCASSLMSPRGEQFFGPGTRLTVL.

This clone was recorded only once. The chain carries TRBV28 and TRBJ1-5; D is unclear. The length of the CDR3 is 12 residues. V lost 3 bases, J lost 4 bases, and 4 bases lay in between. CDR1 and CDR2 (germline): MDHEN, SYDVKM. In DNA form, the CDR3 reads TGTGCCAGCAGTTTTCCGAATCAGCCCCAGCATTTT. It specifies CASSFPNQPQHF. Full variable domain (rest looked up from reference TRBV28 and TRBJ1-5): DVKVTQSSRYLVKRTGEKVFLECVQDMDHENMFWYRQDPGLGLRLIYFSYDVKMKEKGDIPEGYSVSREKKERFSLILESASTNQTSMYLCASSFPNQPQHFGDGTRLSIL.

This clone was picked up a small number of times. The chain combines TRBV6-5 with TRBJ1-6; D gene ambiguous. In germline, CDR1 is MNHEY, CDR2 SVGAGI. The CDR3 contains 16 residues. Trimming left V 3 bases short and J 7 bases short, with 16 bases between. CDR3 DNA: TGTGCCAGCAGTTATTATCCACCCGCGGGAAATTCACCCCTCCACTTT. This sequence encodes CASSYYPPAGNSPLHF.

The chain couples TRBV30 to TRBJ2-5, with 8 bases lining up with TRBD1. The germline V gene has CDR1 GTSNPN and CDR2 SVGIG (reference sequence). The length of the CDR3 is 17 residues. V dropped 0 bases and J dropped 5; count of bases not matched to a gene: 14. The CDR3 nucleotides are TGTGCCTGGAGTGTGGGTTGGCAGGGGGCTGTTCTGGAGACCCAGTACTTC. Its protein is CAWSVGWQGAVLETQYF. Drawing the rest from reference TRBV30 and TRBJ2-5, the complete variable domain is SQTIHQWPATLVQPVGSPLSLECTVEGTSNPNLYWYRQAAGRGLQLLFYSVGIGQISSEVPQNLSASRPQDRQFILSSKKLLLSDSGFYLCAWSVGWQGAVLETQYFGPGTRLLVL.

The genes are TRBV5-1 and TRBJ1-1; no definite D call. The CDR3 length is 15 residues. Trimming shortened V by 2 bases and J by 0 bases, and 11 bases separated the two germline ends. Germline V gene sequence: CDR1 SGHRS, CDR2 YFSETQ. The CDR3: CASSFNGRLNTEAFF. The DNA for the CDR3 is TGCGCCAGCAGCTTCAACGGGAGATTGAACACTGAAGCTTTCTTT.